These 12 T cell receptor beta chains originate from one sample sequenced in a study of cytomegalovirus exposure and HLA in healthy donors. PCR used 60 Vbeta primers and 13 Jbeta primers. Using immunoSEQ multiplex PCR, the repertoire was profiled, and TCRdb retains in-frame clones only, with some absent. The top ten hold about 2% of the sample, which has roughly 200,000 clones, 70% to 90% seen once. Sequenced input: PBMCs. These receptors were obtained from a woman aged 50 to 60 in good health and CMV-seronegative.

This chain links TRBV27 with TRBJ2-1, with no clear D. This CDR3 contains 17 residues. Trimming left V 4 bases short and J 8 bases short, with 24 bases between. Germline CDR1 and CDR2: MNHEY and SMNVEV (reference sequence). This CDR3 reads CASSSLVPRPQYDEQFF. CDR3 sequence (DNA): TGTGCCAGCAGTTCCTTGGTCCCTAGGCCGCAATACGATGAGCAGTTCTTC.

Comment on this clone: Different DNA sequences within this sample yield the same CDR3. The CDR3 loop reads CASSTTLRTLKLFF. The CDR3 DNA follows: TGTGCCAGCAGTACTACTTTACGGACACTAAAGCTGTTTTTT. This chain uses TRBV7-2 with TRBJ2-2; a possible D gene is TRBD1 (5 bases). V dropped 6 bases and J dropped 12 bases, with 20 bases sitting between them. The CDR3 is 14 amino acids. CDR1 and CDR2 from the germline V gene are SGHTA and FQGNSA.

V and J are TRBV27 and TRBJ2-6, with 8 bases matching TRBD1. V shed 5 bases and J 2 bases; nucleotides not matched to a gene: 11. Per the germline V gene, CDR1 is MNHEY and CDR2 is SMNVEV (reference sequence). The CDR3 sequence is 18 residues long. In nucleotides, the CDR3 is TGTGCCAGCAGTCTCTTTGGACAGGGCAGGACTGGGGCCAACGTCCTGACTTTC. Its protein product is CASSLFGQGRTGANVLTF.

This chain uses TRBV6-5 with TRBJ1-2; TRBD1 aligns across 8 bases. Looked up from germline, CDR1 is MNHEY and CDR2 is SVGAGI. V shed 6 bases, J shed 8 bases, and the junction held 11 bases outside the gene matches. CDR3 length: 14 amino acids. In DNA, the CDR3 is TGTGCCAGCAGCCGGGACAGGCCGACAGAGGGCTACACCTTC. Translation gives CASSRDRPTEGYTF.

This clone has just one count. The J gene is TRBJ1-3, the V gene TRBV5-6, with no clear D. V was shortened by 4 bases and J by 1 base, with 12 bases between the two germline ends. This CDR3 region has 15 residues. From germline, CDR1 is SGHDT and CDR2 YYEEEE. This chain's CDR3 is CASSLNPGSGNTIYF. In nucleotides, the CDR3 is TGTGCCAGCAGCCTCAACCCGGGTTCTGGAAACACCATATATTTT. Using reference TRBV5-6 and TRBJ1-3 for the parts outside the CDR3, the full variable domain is DAGVTQSPTHLIKTRGQQVTLRCSPKSGHDTVSWYQQALGQGPQFIFQYYEEEERQRGNFPDRFSGHQFPNYSSELNVNALLLGDSALYLCASSLNPGSGNTIYFGEGSWLTVV.

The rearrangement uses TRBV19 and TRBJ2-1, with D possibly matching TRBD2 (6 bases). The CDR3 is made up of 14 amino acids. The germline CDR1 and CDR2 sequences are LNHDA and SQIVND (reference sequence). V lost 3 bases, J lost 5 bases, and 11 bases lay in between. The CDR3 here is CASSMGTPNNEQFF. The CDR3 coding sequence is TGTGCCAGTAGTATGGGGACTCCGAACAATGAGCAGTTCTTC.

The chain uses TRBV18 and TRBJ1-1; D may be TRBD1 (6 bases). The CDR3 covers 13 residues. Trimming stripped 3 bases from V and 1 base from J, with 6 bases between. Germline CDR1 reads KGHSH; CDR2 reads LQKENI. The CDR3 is CASSPGQNTEAFF. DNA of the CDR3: TGTGCCAGCTCACCGGGACAGAACACTGAAGCTTTCTTT. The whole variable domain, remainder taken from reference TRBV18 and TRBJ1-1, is NAGVMQNPRHLVRRRGQEARLRCSPMKGHSHVYWYRQLPEEGLKFMVYLQKENIIDESGMPKERFSAEFPKEGPSILRIQQVVRGDSAAYFCASSPGQNTEAFFGQGTRLTVV.

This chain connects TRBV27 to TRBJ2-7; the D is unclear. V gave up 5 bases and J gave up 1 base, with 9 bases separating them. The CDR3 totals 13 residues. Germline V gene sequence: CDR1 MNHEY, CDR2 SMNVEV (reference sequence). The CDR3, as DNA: TGTGCCAGCAGTGCGACTCCTTCCTACGAGCAGTACTTC. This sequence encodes CASSATPSYEQYF.

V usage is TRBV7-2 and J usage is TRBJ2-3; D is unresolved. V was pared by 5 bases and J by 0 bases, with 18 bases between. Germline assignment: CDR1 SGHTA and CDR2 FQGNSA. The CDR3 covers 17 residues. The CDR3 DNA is TGTGCCAGCAGCCTTTTTGCCTGGAGTGTTAGCACAGATACGCAGTATTTT. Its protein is CASSLFAWSVSTDTQYF.

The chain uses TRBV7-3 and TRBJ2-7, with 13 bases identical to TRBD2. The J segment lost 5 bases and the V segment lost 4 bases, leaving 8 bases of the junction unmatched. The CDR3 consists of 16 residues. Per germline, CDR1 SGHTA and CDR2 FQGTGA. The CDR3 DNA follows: TGTGCCAGCAGCTCTGGGACTAGCGGGATAGTGCACGAGCAGTACTTC. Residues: CASSSGTSGIVHEQYF.

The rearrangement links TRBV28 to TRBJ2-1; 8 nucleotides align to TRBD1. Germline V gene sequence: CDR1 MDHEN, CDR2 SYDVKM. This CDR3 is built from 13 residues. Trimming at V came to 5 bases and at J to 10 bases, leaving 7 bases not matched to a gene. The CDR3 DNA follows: TGTGCCAGCAGTGCGGACAGGGCTGAAGAGCAGTTCTTC. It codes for CASSADRAEEQFF.

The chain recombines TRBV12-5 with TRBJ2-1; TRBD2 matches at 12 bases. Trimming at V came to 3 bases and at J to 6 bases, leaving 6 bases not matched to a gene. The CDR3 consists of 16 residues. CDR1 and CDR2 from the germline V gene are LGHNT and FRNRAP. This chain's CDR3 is CASGLTSGRLSNEQFF. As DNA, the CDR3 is TGTGCTAGTGGTTTAACTAGCGGGAGGCTTAGCAATGAGCAGTTCTTC.